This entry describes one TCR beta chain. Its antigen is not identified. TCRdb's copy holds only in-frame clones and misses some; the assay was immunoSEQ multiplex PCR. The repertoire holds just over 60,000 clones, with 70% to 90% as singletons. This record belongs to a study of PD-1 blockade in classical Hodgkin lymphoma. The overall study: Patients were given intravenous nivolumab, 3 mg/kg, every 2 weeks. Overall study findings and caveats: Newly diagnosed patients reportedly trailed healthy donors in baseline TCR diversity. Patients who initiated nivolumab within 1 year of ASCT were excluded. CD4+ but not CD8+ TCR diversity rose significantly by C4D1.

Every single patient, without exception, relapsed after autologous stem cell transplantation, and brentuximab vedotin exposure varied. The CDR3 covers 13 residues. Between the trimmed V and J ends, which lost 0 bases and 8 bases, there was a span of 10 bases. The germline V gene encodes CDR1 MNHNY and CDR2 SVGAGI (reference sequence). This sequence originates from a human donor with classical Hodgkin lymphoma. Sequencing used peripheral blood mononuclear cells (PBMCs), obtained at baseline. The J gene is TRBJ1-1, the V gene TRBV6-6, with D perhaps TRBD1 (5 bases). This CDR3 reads CASSYSAGSEAFF. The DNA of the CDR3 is TGTGCCAGCAGTTACTCGGCAGGGTCGGAAGCTTTCTTT.